These T cell receptor beta chains were read from a single sample in a study of cytomegalovirus exposure and HLA in healthy donors. The method was immunoSEQ multiplex PCR; TCRdb's version includes in-frame clones alone and lacks a portion of them. This sample has 130,000 or so clones, with 65% to 80% found just once. The specimen was PBMCs. The receptors were sampled from a male donor in good health and CMV-seropositive. Both conserved end residues are part of each CDR3. D genes are given only for firm matches. Only part of the rows carry a size: once, few, many, or a class if the clone is expanded.

j_call v_call clone_size d_call cdr3_aa cdr3_nt
TRBJ1-1 TRBV29-1 NA NA CSARSQRDTEAFF TGCAGCGCCCGGTCCCAGCGGGACACTGAAGCTTTCTTT
TRBJ2-1 TRBV6-5 NA NA CASSYLDSSFF TGTGCCAGCAGTTACCTGGACAGCTCGTTCTTC
TRBJ1-1 TRBV6-1 NA NA CASSERRGTEAFF TGTGCCAGCAGTGAGAGAAGGGGCACTGAAGCTTTCTTT
TRBJ2-7 TRBV7-9 NA TRBD1 CASSFPIGDSSYEQYF TGTGCCAGCAGTTTCCCAATCGGGGACAGCTCCTACGAGCAGTACTTC
TRBJ2-5 TRBV27 NA NA CASSAGTEQYF TGTGCCAGCAGTGCCGGGACTGAGCAGTACTTC
TRBJ1-6 TRBV7-8 once TRBD1 CASSQWTGYNSPLHF TGTGCCAGCAGCCAATGGACAGGATATAATTCACCCCTCCACTTT
TRBJ1-5 TRBV19 NA NA CASGGNQPQHF TGTGCCTCGGGGGGCAATCAGCCCCAGCATTTT
TRBJ2-6 TRBV27 NA TRBD1 CASSSRTGVLGANVLTF TGTGCCAGCAGTTCCCGGACAGGGGTGCTGGGGGCCAACGTCCTGACTTTC
TRBJ2-3 TRBV5-1 NA TRBD1 CASSLGQGDTDTQYF TGCGCCAGCAGCTTGGGACAGGGAGACACAGATACGCAGTATTTT
TRBJ2-7 TRBV30 NA NA CAWSVDKSYEQYF TGTGCCTGGAGTGTTGACAAGAGCTACGAGCAGTACTTC
TRBJ1-5 TRBV5-1 NA NA CAGSPGEFGNQPQHF TGCGCCGGCAGCCCAGGGGAGTTTGGGAATCAGCCCCAGCATTTT
TRBJ1-2 TRBV6-1 NA NA CASSAWEGYGYTF TGTGCCAGCAGTGCATGGGAGGGCTATGGCTACACCTTC
TRBJ2-2 TRBV6-1 NA TRBD1 CASSWTGDTGELFF TGTGCCAGCAGTTGGACAGGGGACACCGGGGAGCTGTTTTTT
TRBJ1-2 TRBV28 NA TRBD1 CASTDREGGYTF TGTGCCAGCACGGACAGGGAGGGTGGCTACACCTTC
TRBJ1-5 TRBV6-5 NA NA CASSGQRGFEPQHF TGTGCCAGCAGTGGCCAGAGAGGATTCGAGCCCCAGCATTTT
TRBJ2-5 TRBV7-2 NA TRBD1 CASSLVDRAQETQYF TGTGCCAGCAGCTTAGTTGACAGGGCGCAAGAGACCCAGTACTTC
TRBJ1-1 TRBV6-6 NA TRBD1 CASSYAGTGGTEAFF TGTGCCAGCAGTTACGCCGGGACAGGGGGTACAGAAGCTTTCTTT
TRBJ2-1 TRBV6-1 NA NA CASSEWRAPSHNEQFF TGTGCCAGCAGTGAATGGAGAGCGCCCTCCCACAATGAGCAGTTCTTC
TRBJ2-2 TRBV9 NA TRBD2 CASSVVLAGPTNTGELFF TGTGCCAGCAGCGTAGTTCTAGCGGGGCCGACGAACACCGGGGAGCTGTTTTTT
TRBJ2-1 TRBV28 NA TRBD2 CASSRAGGYNEQFF TGTGCCAGCAGTAGAGCGGGAGGGTACAATGAGCAGTTCTTC
TRBJ2-3 TRBV7-9 NA TRBD1 CASSQGQGLPTDTQYF TGTGCCAGCAGCCAAGGACAGGGCCTACCCACAGATACGCAGTATTTT
TRBJ2-7 TRBV4-2 NA NA CASSQERGSYYEQYF TGTGCCAGCAGCCAAGAACGGGGTTCTTACTACGAGCAGTACTTC